This T cell receptor (beta chain) came from a study of patients and donors after allogeneic stem cell transplantation. CDR3 length equals 15 residues. Germline V gives CDR1 ENHRY, CDR2 SYGVKD. V lost 7 bases to trimming and J lost 2 bases, with 16 bases between them. Each CDR3 protein is one row after TCRdb ran MiXCR on the RT-PCR reads. The sample comprises roughly 960,000 distinct CDR3 sequences, approximately 18% of which are singletons, and 5.5% to 6.5% rests with the top ten. The chain joins TRBV10-3 to TRBJ2-3; possible D gene TRBD2, 7 bases. The sequence was collected from a human donor who was either an allogeneic HSCT recipient or a stem cell or donor lymphocyte infusion donor (not recorded which). It is not recorded whose cells these are; they may come from a transplant donor. Material for sequencing was blood, either unsorted or a sorted T cell fraction (not recorded which). CDR3 amino acids: CAIKRGGVDTDTQYF. The CDR3 nucleotides are TGTGCCATCAAAAGGGGGGGCGTCGACACAGATACGCAGTATTTT.